This T cell receptor beta chain was profiled in a study of regulatory T cells in long-lasting Graves disease. Across the study: Disease was considered persistent Graves' disease after over 5 years of antithyroid drugs (with positive TSH receptor antibodies).

The CDR3 is 12 residues long. The germline V gene encodes CDR1 DFQATT and CDR2 SNEGSKA (reference sequence). Trimming took off 8 bases at V and 5 bases at J, with 15 bases between the two ends. Building of the TCR beta libraries involved iRepertoire HTBI primers and Arm-PCR of CDR3 regions. TCRdb ran MiXCR on the multiplex PCR reads and lists one entry per CDR3 protein. The sample lists 650,000 to 700,000 distinct CDR3 sequences; roughly 30% were seen once. Time point here: persistent/refractory GD, antithyroid drugs over 5 years with positive TRAb. After RNA was extracted from PBMCs, the TCR library was made from it.

Sequencing used peripheral blood mononuclear cells (PBMCs), obtained when the disease was refractory, from a patient treated with antithyroid drugs. The chain links TRBV20-1 to TRBJ2-5; a weak D match, TRBD1 (7 bases). This TCR came from a female donor with Graves disease. The CDR3 DNA is TGCAGTCCAAAGGGGGCGGGGGAGACCCAGTACTTC. The encoded protein is CSPKGAGETQYF.